This entry lists 16 T cell receptor beta chains sequenced from one sample in a study of CD8+ T cells in alopecia areata. Stated treatment: oral pan-JAK inhibitor, 5-10 mg twice daily. Isolated RNA was reverse transcribed into cDNA used as the sequencing template. The table came from immunoSEQ multiplex PCR; TCRdb's copy has only in-frame clones and leaves some out. The repertoire has about 110,000 clones, roughly three fifths of them found once; the top ten carry roughly an eighth. The specimen comprised CD8+ T cells sorted from blood, sampled at week 24, from a patient treated with tofacitinib. The receptors were sampled from a human donor with alopecia areata.

This clone was seen a handful of times. The identical CDR3 is also encoded by other nucleotide sequences in the sample. The chain employs TRBV6-4 and TRBJ2-3; tentative D call: TRBD1 (6 bases). The length of the CDR3 is 13 residues. Per germline, CDR1 MRHNA and CDR2 SNTAGT. Trimming stripped 4 bases from V and 1 base from J, with 6 bases between. This CDR3 is CASSAGGTDTQYF. DNA of the CDR3: TGTGCCAGCAGTGCAGGGGGCACAGATACGCAGTATTTT.

V gene TRBV25-1 combines with J gene TRBJ1-1, with no clear D. The CDR3 totals 12 residues. Germline-derived CDR1 and CDR2 are MGHDK and SYGVNS. With 4 bases removed from V and 1 base from J, the gap between germline ends came to 4 bases. CDR3 bases: TGTGCCAGCAGTGCAGGGAACACTGAAGCTTTCTTT. Translation gives CASSAGNTEAFF.

The V gene is TRBV4-1, the J gene TRBJ2-2; D is unresolved. V was pared by 5 bases and J by 3 bases, with 4 bases between. The CDR3 is made up of 12 amino acids. CDR1 and CDR2 from the germline V gene are MGHRA and YSYEKL. CDR3 sequence (DNA): TGCGCCAGCAGCGAATACACCGGGGAGCTGTTTTTT. Amino acid sequence: CASSEYTGELFF.

This clone has just one count. The V call is TRBV27, the J call TRBJ2-3; D ambiguous. Looked up from germline, CDR1 is MNHEY and CDR2 is SMNVEV (reference sequence). The CDR3 consists of 14 residues. V shed 5 bases and J shed 2 bases, with 11 bases lying between them. CDR3 DNA: TGTGCCAGCAGTCCCGTAGGTACCACAGATACGCAGTATTTT. Protein: CASSPVGTTDTQYF.

This rearrangement joins TRBV15 to TRBJ1-1; tentatively, D is TRBD1 (5 bases). The CDR3 covers 14 residues. Between the trimmed V and J ends, which lost 2 bases and 4 bases, there was a span of 11 bases. Germline values: CDR1 LNHNV, CDR2 YYDKDF (reference sequence). CDR3 in DNA: TGTGCCACCAGCAGATCCGGGACGCCCACTGAAGCTTTCTTT. It specifies CATSRSGTPTEAFF.

This rearrangement joins TRBV13 to TRBJ2-2; possible D gene TRBD1, 6 bases. The CDR3 has 15 residues. Trimming left V 5 bases short and J 1 base short, with 11 bases between. In germline, CDR1 is PRHDT, CDR2 FYEKMQ (reference sequence). In nucleotides, the CDR3 is TGTGCCAGCAGCCCAAGGGGACAGAACACCGGGGAGCTGTTTTTT. This sequence encodes CASSPRGQNTGELFF.

The chain links TRBV5-6 to TRBJ2-3, with D unresolved. V was clipped by 0 bases and J by 6 bases, with 8 bases between them. The germline CDR1 and CDR2 sequences are SGHDT and YYEEEE. The CDR3 is 13 residues long. CDR3 DNA: TGTGCCAGCAGCTTGGCCGAGAGTGATACGCAGTATTTT. This encodes CASSLAESDTQYF.

V is TRBV6-4 and J is TRBJ2-2; D unclear. This CDR3 is built from 15 residues. Germline loops: CDR1 MRHNA, CDR2 SNTAGT. The ends were cut back, 3 bases at V and 2 bases at J, with 10 bases in the middle. CDR3 DNA: TGTGCCAGCAGTGAGTCGGTCAGCAACACCGGGGAGCTGTTTTTT. Amino acids: CASSESVSNTGELFF.

This clone was seen a handful of times. The rearrangement uses TRBV28 and TRBJ2-2, with D perhaps TRBD1 (6 bases). The CDR3 spans 16 residues. Germline V gene lookup returns CDR1 MDHEN and CDR2 SYDVKM. The V end was cut by 5 bases, the J end by 0 bases, with 13 bases between. The CDR3 bases are TGTGCCAGCAGTCCCCGGACAGCCTCGAACACCGGGGAGCTGTTTTTT. It is translated as CASSPRTASNTGELFF. The variable domain in full, completed from reference TRBV28 and TRBJ2-2, reads DVKVTQSSRYLVKRTGEKVFLECVQDMDHENMFWYRQDPGLGLRLIYFSYDVKMKEKGDIPEGYSVSREKKERFSLILESASTNQTSMYLCASSPRTASNTGELFFGEGSRLTVL.

This chain links TRBV7-2 with TRBJ1-1; 9 bases are shared with TRBD1. The V segment lost 6 bases and the J segment 10 bases; nucleotides outside the gene matches: 6. The CDR3 sequence is 12 residues long. CDR1 is SGHTA and CDR2 is FQGNSA in the germline V gene. Written as DNA, the CDR3 is TGTGCCAGCAGACCGGACAGGGGAGGAGCTTTCTTT. Protein sequence: CASRPDRGGAFF. The full variable domain, its missing parts supplied by reference TRBV7-2 and TRBJ1-1, is GAGVSQSPSNKVTEKGKDVELRCDPISGHTALYWYRQSLGQGLEFLIYFQGNSAPDKSGLPSDRFSAERTGGSVSTLTIQRTQQEDSAVYLCASRPDRGGAFFGQGTRLTVV.

This chain joins TRBV6-1 and TRBJ1-2; D call uncertain. This CDR3 contains 14 residues. Trimming left V 1 base short and J 2 bases short, with 8 bases between. Germline CDR1 is MNHNS and CDR2 is SASEGT. CDR3 bases: TGTGCCAGCAGTGAAGAGGCTGGGAACTATGGCTACACCTTC. Its translation is CASSEEAGNYGYTF.

This chain connects TRBV5-1 to TRBJ2-3, with D perhaps TRBD2 (5 bases). The length of the CDR3 is 14 residues. The germline gives CDR1 SGHRS, CDR2 YFSETQ. Trimming removed 0 bases at V and 2 bases at J, with 7 bases between. The CDR3 DNA is TGCGCCAGCAGCTTGGAGCGGATCACAGATACGCAGTATTTT. This translates into CASSLERITDTQYF.

This clone was detected once. In DNA, the CDR3 is TGCAGCGTTGAAGCCCCAGGGGGCTACGAGCAGTACTTC. Protein: CSVEAPGGYEQYF. V is TRBV29-1 and J is TRBJ2-7; 7 bases are shared with TRBD1. There are 13 residues in the CDR3. Germline V gene sequence: CDR1 SQVTM, CDR2 ANQGSEA. V gave up 1 base and J gave up 3 bases; unmatched junction bases: 3.

A few counts support this clone. The J gene is TRBJ1-2, the V gene TRBV13; tentatively, D is TRBD1 (5 bases). This CDR3 is 14 amino acids long. CDR1 is PRHDT, CDR2 FYEKMQ, per germline (reference sequence). Trimming left V 5 bases short and J 4 bases short, with 14 bases between. The CDR3 sequence: CASSQPTDPYGYTF. CDR3 bases: TGTGCCAGCAGCCAGCCGACAGACCCCTATGGCTACACCTTC.

This chain joins TRBV29-1 and TRBJ2-7, with 8 bases that match TRBD1. The junction had 2 bases not matched to a gene; V was cut back by 6 bases and J by 1 base. The germline CDR1 and CDR2 sequences are SQVTM and ANQGSEA. This CDR3 is built from 12 residues. The CDR3 bases are TGCAGCGTCGGACAGGGTTCCTACGAGCAGTACTTC. Its protein product is CSVGQGSYEQYF.

The rearrangement joins TRBV27 to TRBJ2-3; 8 nucleotides align to TRBD2. The CDR3 spans 17 residues. CDR1 and CDR2 (germline): MNHEY, SMNVEV (reference sequence). V lost 3 bases and J lost 3; bases outside the gene matches: 11. In DNA form, the CDR3 reads TGTGCCAGCAGTTTCCCGGGGGGGGGTCTCTGGACAGATACGCAGTATTTT. It specifies CASSFPGGGLWTDTQYF.